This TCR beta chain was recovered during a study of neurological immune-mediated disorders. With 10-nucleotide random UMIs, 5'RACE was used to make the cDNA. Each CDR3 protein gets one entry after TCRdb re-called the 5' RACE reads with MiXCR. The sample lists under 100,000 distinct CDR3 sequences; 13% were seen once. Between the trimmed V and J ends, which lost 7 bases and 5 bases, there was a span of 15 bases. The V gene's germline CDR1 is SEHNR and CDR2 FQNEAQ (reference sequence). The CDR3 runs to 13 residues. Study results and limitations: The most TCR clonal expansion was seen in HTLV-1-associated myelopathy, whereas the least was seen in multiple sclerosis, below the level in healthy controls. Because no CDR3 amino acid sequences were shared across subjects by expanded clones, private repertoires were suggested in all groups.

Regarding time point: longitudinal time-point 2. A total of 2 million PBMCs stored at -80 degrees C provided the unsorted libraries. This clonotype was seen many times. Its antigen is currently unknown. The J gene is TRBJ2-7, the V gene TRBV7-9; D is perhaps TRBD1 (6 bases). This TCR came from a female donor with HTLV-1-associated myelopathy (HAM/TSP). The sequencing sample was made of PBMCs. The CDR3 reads CASIPDRRNEQYF. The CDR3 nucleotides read TGTGCCAGCATCCCGGACAGAAGGAACGAGCAGTACTTC.